The following is a T cell receptor (beta chain) sequence with its context. Measured with immunoSEQ multiplex PCR; TCRdb has only the in-frame clones, and not every one. The table records 190,000 or so clones, roughly 86% of them present only once. This sample is drawn from a study of blood T cell repertoires in COVID-19. Study-level background: PBMCs, B-cell-depleted T cells, or T cells provided the cDNA or gDNA that made up the material.

The CDR3 contains 14 residues. Germline-derived CDR1 and CDR2 are MDHEN and SYDVKM. Trimming took 3 bases from V and 2 from J, leaving 10 bases between them. This sequence originates from a man aged 40-55 years with active or convalescent COVID-19. The chain recombines TRBV28 with TRBJ1-1; D gene uncertain. Source material: peripheral blood. The DNA for the CDR3 is TGTGCCAGCAGTTTTTGGCAGACTAACACTGAAGCTTTCTTT. This gives the protein CASSFWQTNTEAFF.